A single sample is the source of the 2 T cell receptor beta chains below, sequenced in a study of human T cells and chemical hapten exposure (dated by TCRdb to the early 2020s). The library was obtained by RACE. TCRdb lists the instrument as NextSeq 500. TCRdb passed the public sequencing reads through fastp at Q25 and MiXCR, retaining productive beta sequences. Identical CDR3 proteins give one entry, which carries the most common genes and DNA. For this sample there are some 97,000 distinct CDR3 sequences; 27% appear just once. Around a tenth of the sample comes from the top ten. In light of the paper, this sample's time point label describes: patch test 3, about 24 weeks after DPC sensitization. Taken with the paper, the label for treatment or condition translates to: therapeutic diphenylcyclopropenone sensitization with weekly scalp DPC. The specimen was whole blood, collected in connection with sensitization to the hapten diphenylcyclopropenone (DPC). The receptors originated from a man aged 40-55 years with alopecia areata. Some clones in this sample may be carry-over from other donors' samples.

There are a few counts of this clonotype. This chain's CDR3 is CASSYSGAGKGGNEQFF. CDR3 sequence (DNA): TGTGCCAGCAGTTACTCAGGGGCAGGGAAGGGCGGCAATGAGCAGTTCTTC. This rearrangement joins TRBV6-6 to TRBJ2-1; maybe TRBD1 (5 bases). Germline V gene lookup returns CDR1 MNHNY and CDR2 SVGAGI (reference sequence). The CDR3 extends over 17 amino acids. With 0 bases removed from V and 6 bases from J, the gap between germline ends came to 18 bases.

This chain joins TRBV12-3 or TRBV12-4 and TRBJ2-4; D gene unclear. V shed 4 bases and J shed 0 bases, with 7 bases lying between them. The CDR3 extends over 14 amino acids. The CDR3 region is CASSYSIAKNIQYF. The CDR3 coding sequence is TGTGCCAGCAGTTATAGTATAGCCAAAAACATTCAGTACTTC.